Each of the 27 T cell receptor beta chains below was sequenced from the same sample in a study of patients and donors after allogeneic stem cell transplantation. TCRdb called the RT-PCR reads again in MiXCR, with one record for every CDR3 protein. Counted here are about 200,000 distinct CDR3 sequences, 38% occurring once; the ten biggest clones make up around a tenth. The sample was blood, either unsorted or a sorted T cell fraction (not recorded which). Source of these receptors: a human donor who was either an allogeneic HSCT recipient or a stem cell or donor lymphocyte infusion donor (not recorded which). It is not recorded whose cells these are; they may come from a transplant donor.

This clonotype was observed once. The rearrangement uses TRBV20-1 and TRBJ1-5, with D possibly being TRBD1 (5 bases). Trimming left V 0 bases short and J 3 bases short, with 9 bases between. CDR3 length equals 14 residues. Germline V CDR1 and CDR2: DFQATT, SNEGSKA (reference sequence). The CDR3 DNA reads TGCAGTGCTAGAGAGGACACCAACAATCAGCCCCAGCATTTT. This translates into CSAREDTNNQPQHF.

This clonotype appeared a few times. This chain links TRBV25-1 with TRBJ1-5; D remains ambiguous. The V gene's germline CDR1 is MGHDK and CDR2 SYGVNS. V was trimmed by 8 bases and J by 1 base, leaving 6 bases between them. The CDR3 totals 12 residues. This CDR3 reads CASEGSNQPQHF. The CDR3 DNA sequence: TGTGCCAGCGAGGGAAGCAATCAGCCCCAGCATTTT.

The chain couples TRBV24-1 to TRBJ2-1; perhaps TRBD1 as D (5 bases). This CDR3 comprises 15 residues. Germline V CDR1 and CDR2: KGHDR, SFDVKD. Between the trimmed V and J ends, which lost 1 base and 7 bases, there was a span of 13 bases. The CDR3 DNA reads TGTGCCACCAGTGATTTTGCAACAGGTGGTAATGAGCAGTTCTTC. It codes for CATSDFATGGNEQFF.

This chain links TRBV4-2 with TRBJ2-7; D possibly matches TRBD1 or TRBD2 (5 bases each). The CDR3 is made up of 17 amino acids. V gave up 0 bases and J gave up 0 bases, with 15 bases separating them. Germline CDR1 LGHNA, CDR2 YNFKEQ. The CDR3 spells CASSQDGASVSSYEQYF. The CDR3 DNA is TGTGCCAGCAGCCAAGACGGGGCATCGGTATCCTCCTACGAGCAGTACTTC.

This clonotype was detected only a few times. The chain couples TRBV20-1 to TRBJ1-6, with D possibly being TRBD1 (6 bases). Germline CDR1 DFQATT, CDR2 SNEGSKA (reference sequence). This CDR3 has 17 residues. Deletions cut 6 bases from V and 3 bases from J, with 21 bases between. The CDR3 DNA sequence: TGCAGTGCCCCCCTCGGAACAGGGCGTCTCTATAATTCACCCCTCCACTTT. Its protein product is CSAPLGTGRLYNSPLHF.

This clonotype has more than one count but fewer than ten. The genes are TRBV7-9 and TRBJ1-4; maybe TRBD1 (6 bases). The length of the CDR3 is 14 residues. Germline assignment: CDR1 SEHNR and CDR2 FQNEAQ (reference sequence). V lost 7 bases and J lost 3, with 12 bases in between. CDR3 bases: TGTGCCAGCACCCTTGGGGGCTCTAATGAAAAACTGTTTTTT. Amino acid sequence: CASTLGGSNEKLFF.

This clonotype turned up a few times. The chain links TRBV30 to TRBJ1-1; TRBD1 agrees at 8 bases. The CDR3 is 13 residues long. Germline V gene lookup returns CDR1 GTSNPN and CDR2 SVGIG (reference sequence). After removal of 4 bases from V and 3 bases from J, the junction contained 4 bases not matched to a gene. This chain's CDR3 is CAWNRGMDTEAFF. The CDR3 coding sequence is TGTGCCTGGAACAGGGGGATGGACACTGAAGCTTTCTTT.

CDR3: CASSFSSSEAFF. The CDR3 coding sequence is TGTGCCAGCAGTTTCTCCTCCTCTGAAGCTTTCTTT. The J gene is TRBJ1-1, the V gene TRBV12-3 or TRBV12-4; D is uncertain. The CDR3 runs to 12 residues. V lost 3 bases to trimming and J lost 6 bases, with 8 bases between them.

Only a few counts were recorded for this clonotype. The chain joins TRBV6-1 to TRBJ1-3; D is uncertain. Looked up from germline, CDR1 is MNHNS and CDR2 is SASEGT. The CDR3 totals 16 residues. The V and J ends lost 8 bases and 0 bases respectively, with 17 bases between them. As DNA, the CDR3 is TGTGCCAGCGAGAGTCGCCGGAGTATCTCTGGAAACACCATATATTTT. Residues: CASESRRSISGNTIYF.

The genes are TRBV7-2 and TRBJ1-1; TRBD1 might be the D (5 bases). Per germline, CDR1 SGHTA and CDR2 FQGNSA. The CDR3 totals 14 residues. Trimming left V 4 bases short and J 5 bases short, with 14 bases between. The CDR3 here is CASSYPHPGTEAFF. In DNA, the CDR3 is TGTGCCAGCAGCTACCCTCATCCAGGGACTGAAGCTTTCTTT.

This clonotype was detected only a few times. The chain is built from TRBV2 and TRBJ2-1; D ambiguous. V lost 6 bases to trimming and J lost 4 bases, with 10 bases between them. Germline lookup yields CDR1 SNHLY and CDR2 FYNNEI. The CDR3 loop spans 13 amino acids. The DNA for the CDR3 is TGTGCCAGCAGCCCAAAGGGATACAATGAGCAGTTCTTC. Protein sequence: CASSPKGYNEQFF.

The chain uses TRBV18 and TRBJ1-2, with 7 bases aligning to TRBD1. CDR3 length equals 13 residues. Germline assignment: CDR1 KGHSH and CDR2 LQKENI. Trimming at V came to 8 bases and at J to 4 bases, leaving 7 bases not matched to a gene. The CDR3 here is CASAEGAGYGYTF. The DNA for the CDR3 is TGTGCCAGCGCTGAGGGGGCTGGCTATGGCTACACCTTC.

This clonotype was seen a handful of times. J is TRBJ1-4 and V is TRBV5-1, with D uncertain. The CDR3 is 16 residues long. Trimming removed 1 base at V and 0 bases at J, with 10 bases between. Germline values: CDR1 SGHRS, CDR2 YFSETQ. As DNA, the CDR3 is TGCGCCAGCAGCTTGAGGTCGGGCTCAACTAATGAAAAACTGTTTTTT. The encoded protein is CASSLRSGSTNEKLFF.

The chain employs TRBV15 and TRBJ2-2; 9 bases are shared with TRBD1. V shed 0 bases, J shed 6 bases, and the junction held 2 bases outside the gene matches. Germline V lookup: CDR1 LNHNV, CDR2 YYDKDF (reference sequence). The CDR3 extends over 15 amino acids. The chain's CDR3 is CATSRDRQGAGELFF. CDR3 sequence (DNA): TGTGCCACCAGCAGAGATAGACAGGGGGCCGGGGAGCTGTTTTTT.

This clonotype was observed a handful of times. The rearrangement uses TRBV9 and TRBJ1-6, with a possible D match to TRBD1 (5 bases). Germline CDR1 and CDR2: SGDLS and YYNGEE. Trimming removed 3 bases from V and 2 bases from J, with 12 bases in between. The CDR3 length is 16 residues. CDR3 bases: TGTGCCAGCAGCGCGGAGGGGAGGCCCTATAATTCACCCCTCCACTTT. This encodes CASSAEGRPYNSPLHF.

This clonotype came up a few times. Here the CDR3 reads CSAEPGLNNEQFF. Written as DNA, the CDR3 is TGCAGTGCAGAACCGGGACTGAACAATGAGCAGTTCTTC. The rearrangement joins TRBV20-1 to TRBJ2-1, with a possible D match to TRBD2 (6 bases). The CDR3 contains 13 residues. The germline V gene has CDR1 DFQATT and CDR2 SNEGSKA (reference sequence). Trimming took 6 bases from V and 5 from J, leaving 14 bases between them.

Only a few counts were recorded for this clonotype. The chain recombines TRBV2 with TRBJ1-5; unclear D gene. Trimming cost V 4 bases and J 1 base, with 5 bases left between them. The CDR3 is 13 amino acids. CDR1 SNHLY and CDR2 FYNNEI come from the germline V gene. CDR3 in DNA: TGTGCCAGCAGTGTGGGGAGCAATCAGCCCCAGCATTTT. The encoded protein is CASSVGSNQPQHF. The whole variable domain, remainder taken from reference TRBV2 and TRBJ1-5, is EPEVTQTPSHQVTQMGQEVILRCVPISNHLYFYWYRQILGQKVEFLVSFYNNEISEKSEIFDDQFSVERPDGSNFTLKIRSTKLEDSAMYFCASSVGSNQPQHFGDGTRLSIL.

V is TRBV6-4 and J is TRBJ2-1; 10 nucleotides align to TRBD2. The V gene end was trimmed by 0 bases and the J gene end by 8 bases; junction bases not matched to a gene: 4. CDR1 is MRHNA and CDR2 is SNTAGT in the germline V gene. This CDR3 has 15 amino acids. The CDR3 is CASSDSASGGDEQFF. CDR3 sequence (DNA): TGTGCCAGCAGTGACTCGGCTAGCGGGGGTGATGAGCAGTTCTTC.

Worth noting for this clonotype: At one boundary the junction diverges from the germline segment, which might be a read error. The rearrangement uses TRBV20-1 and TRBJ1-4; no definite D call. The CDR3 has 12 residues. Germline V gives CDR1 DFQATT, CDR2 SNEGSKA (reference sequence). CDR3 protein: CSAGDPDEKLFF. As DNA, the CDR3 is TGCAGTGCTGGAGACCCGGATGAAAAACTGTTTTTT.

The chain employs TRBV7-3 and TRBJ2-1; 11 nucleotides agree with TRBD2. V was clipped by 4 bases and J by 3 bases; unmatched bases: 5. The CDR3 extends over 16 amino acids. Germline V CDR1 and CDR2: SGHTA, FQGTGA. The CDR3 DNA sequence: TGTGCCAGCAGCTCGCTAACTAGCGGGGGCTACAATGAGCAGTTCTTC. Translation: CASSSLTSGGYNEQFF.

The rearrangement links TRBV11-2 to TRBJ2-2, with TRBD1 matching over 9 bases. Germline CDR1 and CDR2: SGHAT and FQNNGV. Unmatched junction bases numbered 9, after V lost 3 bases and J lost 7 bases. The CDR3 has 16 residues. The CDR3 loop reads CASSFEPGQGIGELFF. The CDR3 nucleotides are TGTGCCAGCAGCTTTGAACCGGGACAGGGAATCGGGGAGCTGTTTTTT.

The chain recombines TRBV11-2 with TRBJ2-3; the D is unclear. In germline, CDR1 is SGHAT, CDR2 FQNNGV. The CDR3 has 15 residues. V lost 4 bases to trimming and J lost 3 bases, with 14 bases between them. CDR3 coding DNA: TGTGCCAGCAGCTCTCCGGGTAGCTCAACAGATACGCAGTATTTT. Encoded protein: CASSSPGSSTDTQYF.

The V gene is TRBV6-2 or TRBV6-3, the J gene TRBJ2-6; D unclear. V was clipped by 2 bases and J by 4 bases, with 6 bases between them. From germline, CDR1 is MNHEY and CDR2 SVGEGT. This CDR3 region has 14 residues. The CDR3 loop is CASSYRLGANVLTF. CDR3 sequence (DNA): TGTGCCAGCAGTTACCGTCTCGGGGCCAACGTCCTGACTTTC.

This clonotype was seen a few times. The J gene is TRBJ2-1, the V gene TRBV20-1; no clear D gene. The V gene lost 4 bases and the J gene lost 8 bases, with 21 bases spanning the gap. CDR3 length: 15 amino acids. CDR1 DFQATT and CDR2 SNEGSKA come from the germline V gene (reference sequence). The CDR3 DNA follows: TGCAGTGCTAAGTGGTCCGGCCTTGCAGCCGATGAGCAGTTCTTC. The encoded protein is CSAKWSGLAADEQFF.

The V call is TRBV4-2, the J call TRBJ1-2, with a tentative D call TRBD1 (6 bases). CDR1 is LGHNA and CDR2 is YNFKEQ in the germline V gene. The V end lost 3 bases, the J end lost 8 bases, and 19 bases lay between the germline ends. The CDR3 loop spans 15 amino acids. CDR3 coding DNA: TGTGCCAGCAGCCAGGGCTGGACAGAAGGCAGGGGCTACACCTTC. Amino acids: CASSQGWTEGRGYTF.

This clonotype appeared a few times. The CDR3 coding sequence is TGTGCCAGCAGCTTAAGGCAGGGGGCCTACAATGAGCAGTTCTTC. Translated: CASSLRQGAYNEQFF. V usage is TRBV7-2 and J usage is TRBJ2-1, with TRBD1 matching 7 bases. Germline CDR1 reads SGHTA; CDR2 reads FQGNSA. This CDR3 comprises 15 residues. V shed 2 bases, J shed 2 bases, and the junction held 3 bases outside the gene matches.

This sequence joins TRBV19 and TRBJ2-3; D possibly matches TRBD1 or TRBD2 (5 bases each). Per germline, CDR1 LNHDA and CDR2 SQIVND (reference sequence). V was pared by 6 bases and J by 6 bases, with 22 bases between. This CDR3 is 16 amino acids long. CDR3 in DNA: TGTGCCAGTAGCGAAACCGGGACCCGACTTAAGGATACGCAGTATTTT. This translates into CASSETGTRLKDTQYF.